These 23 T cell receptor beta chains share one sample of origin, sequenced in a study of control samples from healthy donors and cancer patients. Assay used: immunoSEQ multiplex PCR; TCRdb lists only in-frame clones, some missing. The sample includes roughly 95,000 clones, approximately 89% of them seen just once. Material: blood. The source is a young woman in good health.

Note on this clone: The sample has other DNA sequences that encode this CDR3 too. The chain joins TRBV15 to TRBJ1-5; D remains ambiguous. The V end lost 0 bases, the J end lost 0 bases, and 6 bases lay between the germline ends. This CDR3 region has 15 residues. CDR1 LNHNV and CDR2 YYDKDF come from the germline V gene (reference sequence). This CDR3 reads CATSRDPGSNQPQHF. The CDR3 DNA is TGTGCCACCAGCAGAGACCCAGGTAGCAATCAGCCCCAGCATTTT.

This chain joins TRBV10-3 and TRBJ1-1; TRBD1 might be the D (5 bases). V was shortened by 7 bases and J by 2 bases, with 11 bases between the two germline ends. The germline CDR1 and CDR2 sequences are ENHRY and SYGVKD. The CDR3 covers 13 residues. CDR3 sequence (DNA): TGTGCCATCATGCATCAGGGAAACACTGAAGCTTTCTTT. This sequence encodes CAIMHQGNTEAFF.

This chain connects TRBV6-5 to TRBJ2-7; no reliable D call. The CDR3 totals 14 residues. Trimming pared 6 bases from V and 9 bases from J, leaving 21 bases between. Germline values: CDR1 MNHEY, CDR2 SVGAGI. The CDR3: CASRTLGSGNGQYF. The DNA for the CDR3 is TGTGCCAGCAGAACCTTAGGGTCTGGCAACGGGCAGTACTTC.

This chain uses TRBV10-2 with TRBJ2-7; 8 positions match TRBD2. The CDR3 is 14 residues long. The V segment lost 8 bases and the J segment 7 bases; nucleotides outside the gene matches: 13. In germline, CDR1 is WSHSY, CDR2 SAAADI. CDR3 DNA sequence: TGCGCCAGCGGTCGGGACACCCGCGGGGGGGAGCAGTACTTC. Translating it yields CASGRDTRGGEQYF.

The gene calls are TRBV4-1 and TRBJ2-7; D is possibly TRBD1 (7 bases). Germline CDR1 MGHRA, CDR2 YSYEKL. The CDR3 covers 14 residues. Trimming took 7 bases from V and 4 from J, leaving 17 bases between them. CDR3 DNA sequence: TGCGCCAGCAAAGGGGGCCGGGGGAAATACGAGCAGTACTTC. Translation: CASKGGRGKYEQYF.

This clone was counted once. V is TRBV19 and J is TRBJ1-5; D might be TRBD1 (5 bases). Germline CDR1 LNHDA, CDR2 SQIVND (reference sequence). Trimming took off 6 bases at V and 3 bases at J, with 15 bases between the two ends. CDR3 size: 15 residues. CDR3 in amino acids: CASSPGDLPNQPQHF. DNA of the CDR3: TGTGCCAGTAGCCCTGGGGACCTCCCCAATCAGCCCCAGCATTTT.

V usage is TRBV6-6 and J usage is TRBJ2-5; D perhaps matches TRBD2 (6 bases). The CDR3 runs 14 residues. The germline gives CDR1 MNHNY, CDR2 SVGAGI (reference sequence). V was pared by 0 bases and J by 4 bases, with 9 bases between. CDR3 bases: TGTGCCAGCAGTTACTCGTCTAGCGCAGAGACCCAGTACTTC. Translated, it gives CASSYSSSAETQYF.

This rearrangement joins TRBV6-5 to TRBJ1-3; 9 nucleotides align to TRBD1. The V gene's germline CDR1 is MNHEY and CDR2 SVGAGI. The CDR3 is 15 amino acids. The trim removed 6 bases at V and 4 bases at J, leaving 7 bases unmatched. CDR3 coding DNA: TGTGCCAGCAGGGATTCCGGGACAGGGGGAAACACCATATATTTT. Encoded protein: CASRDSGTGGNTIYF.

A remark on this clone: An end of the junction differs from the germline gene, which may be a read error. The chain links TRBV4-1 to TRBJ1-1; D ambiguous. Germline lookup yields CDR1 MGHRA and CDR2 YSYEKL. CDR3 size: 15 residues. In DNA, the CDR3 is TGCGCCAGCGGCCAAGATCTCGTCGGGGACACTGAAGCTTTCTTT. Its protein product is CASGQDLVGDTEAFF.

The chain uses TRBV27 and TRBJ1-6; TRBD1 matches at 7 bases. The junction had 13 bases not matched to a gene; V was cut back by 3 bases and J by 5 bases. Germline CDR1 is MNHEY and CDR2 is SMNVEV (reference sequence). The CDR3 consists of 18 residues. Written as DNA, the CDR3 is TGTGCCAGCAGTTTCTATCCGGGACCGGGACAGCATAATTCACCCCTCCACTTT. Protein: CASSFYPGPGQHNSPLHF.

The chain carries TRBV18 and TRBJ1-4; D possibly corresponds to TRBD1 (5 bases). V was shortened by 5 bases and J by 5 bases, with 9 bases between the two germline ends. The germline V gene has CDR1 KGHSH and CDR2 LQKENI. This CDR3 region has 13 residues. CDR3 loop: CASSSGLNEKLFF. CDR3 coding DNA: TGTGCCAGCTCATCGGGACTGAATGAAAAACTGTTTTTT.

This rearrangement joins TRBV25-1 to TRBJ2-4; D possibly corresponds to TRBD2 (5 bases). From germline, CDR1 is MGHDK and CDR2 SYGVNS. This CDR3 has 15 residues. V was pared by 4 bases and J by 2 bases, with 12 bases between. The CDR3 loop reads CASSGGMLSKNIQYF. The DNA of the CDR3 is TGTGCCAGCAGTGGAGGGATGCTTTCCAAAAACATTCAGTACTTC.

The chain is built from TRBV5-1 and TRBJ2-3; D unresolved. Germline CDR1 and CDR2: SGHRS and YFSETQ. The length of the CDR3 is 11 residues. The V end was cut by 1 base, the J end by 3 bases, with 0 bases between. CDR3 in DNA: TGCGCCAGCAGCTTGACAGATACGCAGTATTTT. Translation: CASSLTDTQYF.

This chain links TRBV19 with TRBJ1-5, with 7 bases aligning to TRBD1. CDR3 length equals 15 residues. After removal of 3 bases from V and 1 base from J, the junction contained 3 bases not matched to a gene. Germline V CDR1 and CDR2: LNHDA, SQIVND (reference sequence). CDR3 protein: CASSMGQRSNQPQHF. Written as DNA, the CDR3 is TGTGCCAGTAGTATGGGACAGAGGAGCAATCAGCCCCAGCATTTT.

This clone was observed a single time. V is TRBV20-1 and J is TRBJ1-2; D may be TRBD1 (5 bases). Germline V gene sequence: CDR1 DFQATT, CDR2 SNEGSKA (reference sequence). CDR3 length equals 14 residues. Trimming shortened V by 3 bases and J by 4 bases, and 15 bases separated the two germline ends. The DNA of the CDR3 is TGCAGTGCTAGTGCGGACTCTAGGGGCTATGGCTACACCTTC. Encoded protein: CSASADSRGYGYTF.

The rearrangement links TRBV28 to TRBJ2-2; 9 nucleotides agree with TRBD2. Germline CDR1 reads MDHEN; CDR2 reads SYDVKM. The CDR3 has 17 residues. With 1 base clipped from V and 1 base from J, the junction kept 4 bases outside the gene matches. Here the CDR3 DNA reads TGTGCCAGCAGTTTATCTAGCGGGACCCGGAACACCGGGGAGCTGTTTTTT. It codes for CASSLSSGTRNTGELFF.

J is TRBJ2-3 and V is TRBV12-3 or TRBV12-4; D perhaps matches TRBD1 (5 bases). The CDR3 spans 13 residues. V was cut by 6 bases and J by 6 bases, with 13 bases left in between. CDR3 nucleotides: TGTGCCAGCAGCGACGGCCCAGGGGATACGCAGTATTTT. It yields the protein CASSDGPGDTQYF.

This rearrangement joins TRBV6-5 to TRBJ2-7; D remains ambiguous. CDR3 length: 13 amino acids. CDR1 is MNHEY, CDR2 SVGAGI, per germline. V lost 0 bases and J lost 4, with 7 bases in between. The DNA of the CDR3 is TGTGCCAGCAGTTACTCGGGCCGGTACGAGCAGTACTTC. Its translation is CASSYSGRYEQYF.

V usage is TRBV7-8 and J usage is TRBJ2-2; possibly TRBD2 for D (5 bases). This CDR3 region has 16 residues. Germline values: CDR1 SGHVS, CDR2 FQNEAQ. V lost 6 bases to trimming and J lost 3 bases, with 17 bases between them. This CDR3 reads CASRLLGGGHTGELFF. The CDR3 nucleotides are TGTGCCAGCAGACTCTTAGGTGGCGGGCACACCGGGGAGCTGTTTTTT.

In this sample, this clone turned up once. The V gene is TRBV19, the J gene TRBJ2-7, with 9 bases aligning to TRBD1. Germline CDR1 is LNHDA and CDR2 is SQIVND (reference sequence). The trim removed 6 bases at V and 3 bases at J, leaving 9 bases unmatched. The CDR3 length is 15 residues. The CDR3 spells CASRPGTGTFYEQYF. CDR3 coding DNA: TGTGCCAGTAGACCCGGGACAGGGACGTTCTACGAGCAGTACTTC.

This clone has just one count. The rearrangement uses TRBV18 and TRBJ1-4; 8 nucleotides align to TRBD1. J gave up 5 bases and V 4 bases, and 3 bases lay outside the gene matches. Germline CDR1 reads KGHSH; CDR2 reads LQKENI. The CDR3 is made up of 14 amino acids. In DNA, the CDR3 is TGTGCCAGCTCACTGGGACAGGTGAATGAAAAACTGTTTTTT. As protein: CASSLGQVNEKLFF. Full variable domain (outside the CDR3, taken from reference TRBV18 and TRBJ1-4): NAGVMQNPRHLVRRRGQEARLRCSPMKGHSHVYWYRQLPEEGLKFMVYLQKENIIDESGMPKERFSAEFPKEGPSILRIQQVVRGDSAAYFCASSLGQVNEKLFFGSGTQLSVL.

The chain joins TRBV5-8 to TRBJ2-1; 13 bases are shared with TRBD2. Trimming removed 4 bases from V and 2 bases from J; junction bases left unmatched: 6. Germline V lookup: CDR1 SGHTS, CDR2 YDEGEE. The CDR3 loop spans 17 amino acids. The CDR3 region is CASSVGLAGATYNEQFF. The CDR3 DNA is TGTGCCAGCAGCGTTGGACTAGCGGGAGCAACCTACAATGAGCAGTTCTTC.

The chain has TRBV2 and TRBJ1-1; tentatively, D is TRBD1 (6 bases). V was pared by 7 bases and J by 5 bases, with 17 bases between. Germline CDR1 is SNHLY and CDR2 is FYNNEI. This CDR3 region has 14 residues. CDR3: CASIKGGGYTEAFF. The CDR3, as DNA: TGTGCCAGCATCAAAGGGGGGGGATATACTGAAGCTTTCTTT.